This TCR beta chain comes out of a study of blood T cell repertoires in COVID-19. Turning to the study itself: From the United States, Italy and Spain came samples of acute and convalescent COVID-19. PBMCs, B-cell-depleted T cells, or T cells were the source of the cDNA or gDNA that made up the material.

This clone came up many times. Per the original methods: Estimation of nucleated cell counts relied on the amplification of reference gene primers. The data were produced by immunoSEQ multiplex PCR, yet TCRdb's version contains in-frame clones alone and is incomplete. V, J and clone size are those of that table, while D and trimming were read from the DNA. The table records about 230,000 clones, roughly 80% of them present only once. The sequence was collected from a woman at least 80 years old with acute or convalescent COVID-19. The material sequenced was peripheral blood.

CDR3 coding DNA: TGTGCCACCGGCGGATGGAGCGGGATCTACGAGCAGTACTTC. As protein: CATGGWSGIYEQYF. V is TRBV10-3 and J is TRBJ2-7, with 7 bases aligning to TRBD2. The V gene end was trimmed by 10 bases and the J gene end by 3 bases; junction bases not matched to a gene: 12. Per the germline V gene, CDR1 is ENHRY and CDR2 is SYGVKD. The CDR3 runs 14 residues.